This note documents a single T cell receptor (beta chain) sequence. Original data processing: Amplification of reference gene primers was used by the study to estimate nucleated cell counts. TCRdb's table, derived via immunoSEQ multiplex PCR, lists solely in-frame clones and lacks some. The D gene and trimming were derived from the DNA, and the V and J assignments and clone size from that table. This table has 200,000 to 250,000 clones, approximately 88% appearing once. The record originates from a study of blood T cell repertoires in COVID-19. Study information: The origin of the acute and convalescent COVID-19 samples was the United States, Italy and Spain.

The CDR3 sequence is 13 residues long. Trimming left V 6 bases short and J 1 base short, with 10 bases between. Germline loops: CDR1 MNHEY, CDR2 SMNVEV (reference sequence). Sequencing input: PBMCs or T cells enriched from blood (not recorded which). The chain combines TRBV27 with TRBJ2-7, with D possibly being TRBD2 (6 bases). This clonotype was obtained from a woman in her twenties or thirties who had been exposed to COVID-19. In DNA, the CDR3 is TGTGCCAGCAGGGGGGACTCATCCTACGAGCAGTACTTC. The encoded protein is CASRGDSSYEQYF.